This paragraph reports one T cell receptor beta chain. The record originates from a study of cytomegalovirus exposure and HLA in healthy donors. V lost 6 bases and J lost 0; bases outside the gene matches: 12. The germline V gene has CDR1 MNHEY and CDR2 SMNVEV (reference sequence). CDR3 length equals 17 residues. The repertoire was sequenced with immunoSEQ multiplex PCR; TCRdb's copy has only in-frame clones and lacks some. The profile shows over 150,000 clones, approximately 86% of them singletons. The specimen was PBMCs. The source of this sequence is a woman between 18 and 30 years old in good health and CMV-seronegative. The chain has TRBV27 and TRBJ2-7; 9 bases map to TRBD2. The CDR3 protein is CASRPLVGGGASYEQYF. The CDR3 DNA reads as TGTGCCAGCAGACCCCTCGTGGGCGGGGGGGCCTCCTACGAGCAGTACTTC.